Following are 17 T cell receptor beta chains from one sample sequenced in a study of blood T cells in healthy people across ages. A second PCR, run for roughly 7 to 11 cycles, used a sample-barcoded 5' primer plus a J-beta primer mix. MiXCR, applied by TCRdb to the 5' RACE reads, yields one record per CDR3 protein. In the table there are hundreds of thousands of distinct CDR3 sequences, roughly two fifths of which are singletons. Sequenced: blood. The receptors come from an elderly man in good health.

The chain recombines TRBV6-2 or TRBV6-3 with TRBJ1-2; D remains ambiguous. Germline values: CDR1 MNHEY, CDR2 SVGEGT. The CDR3 has 14 residues. V was trimmed by 5 bases and J by 5 bases, leaving 15 bases between them. The CDR3 nucleotides are TGTGCCAGCAGTGACCCCCGGATCCTTTATGGCTACACCTTC. This translates into CASSDPRILYGYTF.

This clonotype has a handful of counts. The J gene is TRBJ2-3, the V gene TRBV24-1; a possible D gene is TRBD1 (6 bases). The V and J ends lost 4 bases and 4 bases respectively, with 11 bases between them. Germline V CDR1 and CDR2: KGHDR, SFDVKD. This CDR3 spans 14 amino acids. The CDR3 DNA sequence: TGTGCCACCAGTGAACCATACAGGGCAGATACGCAGTATTTT. Translated: CATSEPYRADTQYF.

The chain joins TRBV20-1 to TRBJ2-3; tentative D call: TRBD1 (5 bases). In germline, CDR1 is DFQATT, CDR2 SNEGSKA (reference sequence). The V gene lost 0 bases and the J gene lost 11 bases, with 21 bases spanning the gap. The CDR3 is made up of 15 amino acids. The CDR3 here is CSARDQGSLRRKQYF. As DNA, the CDR3 is TGCAGTGCTAGAGATCAGGGTAGCTTGCGACGTAAGCAGTATTTT.

This clonotype showed up just a few times. This chain links TRBV5-1 with TRBJ2-5; D is perhaps TRBD1 or TRBD2 (5 bases each). This CDR3 is built from 14 residues. Germline V gives CDR1 SGHRS, CDR2 YFSETQ. V lost 4 bases and J 3 bases, leaving 13 bases between the germline ends. CDR3 sequence (DNA): TGCGCCAGCAGCCCGAATCAGGGAGAAGAGACCCAGTACTTC. Translated, it gives CASSPNQGEETQYF.

This chain connects TRBV5-5 to TRBJ2-5; D might be TRBD2 (5 bases). Germline values: CDR1 SGHKS, CDR2 YYEKEE (reference sequence). The CDR3 runs 13 residues. Between the trimmed V and J ends, which lost 2 bases and 3 bases, there was a span of 8 bases. The CDR3 region is CASSFFGEETQYF. DNA of the CDR3: TGTGCCAGCAGCTTCTTCGGGGAAGAGACCCAGTACTTC.

This clonotype showed up many times. This chain links TRBV6-6 with TRBJ2-2, with TRBD2 matching 14 bases. V was clipped by 6 bases and J by 9 bases; unmatched bases: 6. This CDR3 contains 15 residues. Germline V CDR1 and CDR2: MNHNY, SVGAGI (reference sequence). This chain's CDR3 is CASRETSGGARELFF. CDR3 nucleotide sequence: TGTGCCAGCAGGGAGACTAGCGGGGGGGCCCGGGAGCTGTTTTTT.

This clonotype was detected many times. The chain carries TRBV20-1 and TRBJ1-2, with TRBD1 identical over 9 bases. This CDR3 is 14 amino acids long. The germline V gene has CDR1 DFQATT and CDR2 SNEGSKA (reference sequence). The V segment lost 5 bases and the J segment 6 bases; nucleotides outside the gene matches: 10. The CDR3 loop reads CSARRGQGPDGYTF. As DNA, the CDR3 is TGCAGTGCTCGTAGAGGACAGGGGCCGGATGGCTACACCTTC.

Of note for this clonotype: Compared with germline, one end of the junction differs, possibly owing to a read error. The chain combines TRBV6-6 with TRBJ2-1; D gene unclear. Germline CDR1 and CDR2: MNHNY and SVGAGI (reference sequence). The CDR3 loop spans 12 amino acids. This CDR3 is CAGSYSSWEQFF. CDR3 bases: TGTGCCGGCAGTTACTCGTCATGGGAGCAGTTCTTC.

Only a few counts were recorded for this clonotype. This chain joins TRBV28 and TRBJ2-1; TRBD2 matches at 9 bases. The CDR3 spans 14 residues. The V gene's germline CDR1 is MDHEN and CDR2 SYDVKM. With V trimmed by 7 bases and J by 6 bases, 7 bases remained unmatched. The CDR3 protein is CASTLAGLGNEQFF. DNA for the CDR3: TGTGCCAGCACCCTAGCGGGATTAGGCAATGAGCAGTTCTTC.

In this sample, this clonotype turned up a few times. The chain uses TRBV20-1 and TRBJ2-7, with 10 bases identical to TRBD2. J lost 3 bases, V lost 5 bases, and 4 bases had no gene match. This CDR3 comprises 13 residues. CDR1 is DFQATT, CDR2 SNEGSKA, per germline (reference sequence). CDR3 DNA sequence: TGCAGTGCTCGGACTAGCGGATTCTACGAGCAGTACTTC. It codes for CSARTSGFYEQYF.

This sequence joins TRBV5-8 and TRBJ2-5; D unresolved. The tail of the sequence fits TRBJ2-7 better, so the J call may be wrong. Per germline, CDR1 SGHTS and CDR2 YDEGEE. The CDR3 runs 15 residues. The CDR3 sequence: CASSLGPSYTYEQYF. For the CDR3, the DNA is TGTGCCAGCAGCCTCGGGCCTTCGTATACATACGAGCAGTACTTC.

The chain links TRBV5-1 to TRBJ2-5; D gene unclear. Germline V gives CDR1 SGHRS, CDR2 YFSETQ. V lost 2 bases and J 5 bases, leaving 13 bases between the germline ends. CDR3 size: 14 residues. The DNA for the CDR3 is TGCGCCAGCAGCTTAGCATCGGCTGGGGAGACCCAGTACTTC. Translating it yields CASSLASAGETQYF.

With regard to this clonotype: A clone one base away is much larger, so this may be a read error. The chain uses TRBV2 and TRBJ1-2, with 7 bases matching TRBD1. The CDR3 is 14 amino acids. The ends lost 6 bases at V and 4 bases at J; junction bases unmatched: 8. Germline V gives CDR1 SNHLY, CDR2 FYNNEI. The CDR3 sequence is CASSGGTELYGYTF. CDR3 bases: TGTGCCAGCAGCGGCGGGACAGAGCTCTATGGCTACACCTTC.

V usage is TRBV29-1 and J usage is TRBJ2-5; 9 nucleotides match TRBD1. CDR3 length: 16 amino acids. The V and J ends lost 4 bases and 11 bases, in that order; junction bases with no gene match: 20. From germline, CDR1 is SQVTM and CDR2 ANQGSEA. CDR3 sequence reads: CSVGGPGQGRYNEQYF. DNA for the CDR3: TGCAGCGTTGGGGGGCCGGGACAGGGAAGATACAATGAGCAGTACTTC.

The V and J genes are TRBV21-1 and TRBJ2-3; the DNA was not used to check the table's D call, TRBD2. TRBV21-1 is given as a pseudogene. This CDR3 comprises 15 residues. CDR3 amino acids: CASSPGLTWTDTQYF. The CDR3 DNA reads as TGTGCCAGCAGCCCAGGACTCACTTGGACAGATACGCAGTATTTT.

V usage is TRBV20-1 and J usage is TRBJ2-7; 7 bases agree with TRBD1. The germline gives CDR1 DFQATT, CDR2 SNEGSKA (reference sequence). The CDR3 spans 14 residues. Unmatched junction bases numbered 14, after V lost 6 bases and J lost 6 bases. The CDR3 sequence: CSARRADRSIEQYF. For the CDR3, the DNA is TGCAGTGCCAGAAGGGCGGACAGGTCCATCGAGCAGTACTTC.

A single count supports this clonotype. The rearrangement joins TRBV20-1 to TRBJ1-3, with unresolved D. The germline V and J ends were trimmed by 6 bases and 0 bases, with 12 bases remaining between them. The length of the CDR3 is 14 residues. Germline values: CDR1 DFQATT, CDR2 SNEGSKA (reference sequence). In nucleotides, the CDR3 is TGCAGTGCACTCGTTCCTCTCTCTGGAAACACCATATATTTT. Translating gives CSALVPLSGNTIYF.